The 25 T cell receptor beta chains reported below all come from one sample, sequenced in a study of T cells in Graves' hyperthyroidism and ophthalmopathy. Authors of the study amplified TCR beta CDR3 regions from RNA transcripts. HTBI primers were employed in a first-round RT-PCR of the TCR CDR3. TCRdb independently ran MiXCR on the multiplex PCR reads; one entry per CDR3 protein. The table includes hundreds of thousands of distinct CDR3 sequences, 16% detected once. The sample comprised blood. Receptor source: a woman between 18 and 29 years old with Graves' hyperthyroidism.

This clonotype was detected ten times or more. The chain carries TRBV5-1 and TRBJ2-1, with TRBD2 identical over 7 bases. Looked up from germline, CDR1 is SGHRS and CDR2 is YFSETQ. The J segment lost 9 bases and the V segment lost 1 base, leaving 7 bases of the junction unmatched. The CDR3 has 14 residues. CDR3 bases: TGCGCCAGCAGCTTGTTTACTAGCGATGGTGAGCAGTTCTTC. It specifies CASSLFTSDGEQFF.

The V and J genes are TRBV15 and TRBJ1-1; the D gene is possibly TRBD1 (6 bases). This CDR3 has 12 residues. Trimming cost V 0 bases and J 11 bases, with 10 bases left between them. Germline lookup yields CDR1 LNHNV and CDR2 YYDKDF (reference sequence). The CDR3 DNA is TGTGCCACCAGCAGAGAACAGGGTAGGGCTTTCTTT. Translated: CATSREQGRAFF.

This clonotype was counted ten times or more. The CDR3 reads CASSPGPGDTQYF. The CDR3, as DNA: TGCGCCAGCAGCCCCGGGCCGGGGGATACGCAGTATTTT. The V call is TRBV5-1, the J call TRBJ2-3, with D possibly being TRBD2 (5 bases). Germline CDR1 is SGHRS and CDR2 is YFSETQ. V lost 4 bases and J 6 bases, leaving 12 bases between the germline ends. CDR3 length: 13 amino acids.

This clonotype was counted a single time. This may come from a read error, since a much larger clone is one base off. The chain links TRBV5-1 to TRBJ1-1, with 8 bases fitting TRBD1. V lost 2 bases and J lost 13; bases outside the gene matches: 7. The CDR3 is made up of 12 amino acids. CDR1 is SGHRS, CDR2 YFSETQ, per germline. Written as DNA, the CDR3 is TGCGCCAGCAGCTTACAGGGGGGACAAGTTTTCTTT. Translating gives CASSLQGGQVFF.

This clonotype has more than one count but fewer than ten. This chain joins TRBV28 and TRBJ1-2, with no clear D. The ends were cut back, 6 bases at V and 3 bases at J, with 11 bases in the middle. From germline, CDR1 is MDHEN and CDR2 SYDVKM. This CDR3 comprises 13 residues. In DNA form, the CDR3 reads TGTGCCAGCAGCCCCGGGAGTGACTATGGCTACACCTTC. Protein: CASSPGSDYGYTF.

This clonotype appeared a few times. The chain employs TRBV27 and TRBJ2-7, with 10 nucleotides matching TRBD1. Per germline, CDR1 MNHEY and CDR2 SMNVEV (reference sequence). This CDR3 has 14 residues. V trimming: 6 bases; J trimming: 2 bases; junction bases outside the gene matches: 4. DNA for the CDR3: TGTGCCAGCAGGAGACAGGGGGCGACCTACGAGCAGTACTTC. Translation gives CASRRQGATYEQYF.

To note about this clonotype: A read error is possible here, since a much larger clone lies one base away. The rearrangement joins TRBV20-1 to TRBJ1-2, with TRBD1 as a possible D gene (6 bases). Germline V gene sequence: CDR1 DFQATT, CDR2 SNEGSKA (reference sequence). The CDR3 has 14 residues. V was pared by 3 bases and J by 8 bases, with 19 bases between. CDR3 sequence: CSARRVGQRQGYTF. Written as DNA, the CDR3 is TGCAGTGCTAGGCGCGTCGGACAGAGGCAGGGCTACACCTTC.

The genes are TRBV29-1 and TRBJ1-2; no firm D call. V lost 7 bases and J lost 3, with 24 bases in between. The CDR3 runs 16 residues. CDR1 and CDR2 (germline): SQVTM, ANQGSEA. CDR3 bases: TGCAGCGCACGCTCCTCTTTAGGGAATTGTGACTATGGCTACACCTTC. This sequence encodes CSARSSLGNCDYGYTF. The full variable domain, in which reference TRBV29-1 and TRBJ1-2 provide the parts outside the CDR3, is SAVISQKPSRDICQRGTSLTIQCQVDSQVTMMFWYRQQPGQSLTLIATANQGSEATYESGFVIDKFPISRPNLTFSTLTVSNMSPEDSSIYLCSARSSLGNCDYGYTFGSGTRLTVV.

Many counts were recorded for this clonotype. V usage is TRBV6-1 and J usage is TRBJ2-3, with TRBD2 matching 9 bases. Germline V gene lookup returns CDR1 MNHNS and CDR2 SASEGT. V lost 3 bases and J lost 6; bases outside the gene matches: 7. This CDR3 contains 15 residues. In nucleotides, the CDR3 is TGTGCCAGCAGTGAGAGCCTAGCGGGGAGGGATACGCAGTATTTT. Amino acid sequence: CASSESLAGRDTQYF.

The chain has TRBV27 and TRBJ2-7; TRBD1 aligns across 8 bases. The CDR3 spans 14 residues. The germline gives CDR1 MNHEY, CDR2 SMNVEV (reference sequence). The J segment lost 3 bases and the V segment lost 5 bases, leaving 6 bases of the junction unmatched. Here the CDR3 DNA reads TGTGCCAGCAGTGGGACAGGCTCCCTCTACGAGCAGTACTTC. Translated, it gives CASSGTGSLYEQYF.

This chain uses TRBV10-1 with TRBJ2-3; D may be TRBD2 (6 bases). This CDR3 spans 13 amino acids. Trimming pared 5 bases from V and 5 bases from J, leaving 11 bases between. Germline assignment: CDR1 WNHNN and CDR2 SYGVQD (reference sequence). DNA of the CDR3: TGCGCCAGCAGTAAGGAGGGGAGAGATACGCAGTATTTT. Protein: CASSKEGRDTQYF.

This clonotype was found a few times. The chain uses TRBV6-1 and TRBJ2-1; 16 positions match TRBD2. The CDR3 has 17 residues. Per germline, CDR1 MNHNS and CDR2 SASEGT. Germline trimming cut 6 bases from V and 8 bases from J; bases unmatched to any gene: 10. CDR3: CASRRGLAGGFGDEQFF. DNA of the CDR3: TGTGCCAGCAGACGGGGACTAGCGGGGGGGTTTGGGGATGAGCAGTTCTTC.

This chain uses TRBV7-3 with TRBJ2-5; D gene ambiguous. V dropped 5 bases and J dropped 5 bases, with 6 bases sitting between them. The CDR3 totals 11 residues. In germline, CDR1 is SGHTA, CDR2 FQGTGA. CDR3 sequence (DNA): TGTGCCAGCAGCCCCATGGAGACCCAGTACTTC. Translated: CASSPMETQYF. The whole variable domain, remainder taken from reference TRBV7-3 and TRBJ2-5, is GAGVSQTPSNKVTEKGKYVELRCDPISGHTALYWYRQSLGQGPEFLIYFQGTGAADDSGLPNDRFFAVRPEGSVSTLKIQRTERGDSAVYLCASSPMETQYFGPGTRLLVL.

There are many counts of this clonotype. The chain has TRBV28 and TRBJ2-1; the D is unclear. Germline-derived CDR1 and CDR2 are MDHEN and SYDVKM. The CDR3 contains 16 residues. The V and J ends lost 1 base and 8 bases respectively, with 18 bases between them. CDR3 region: CASSLLGAPKGDEQFF. CDR3 bases: TGTGCCAGCAGTTTATTAGGAGCTCCCAAAGGCGATGAGCAGTTCTTC.

This rearrangement joins TRBV6-2 or TRBV6-3 to TRBJ2-7, with D possibly matching TRBD2 (6 bases). The V gene's germline CDR1 is MNHEY and CDR2 SVGEGT. This CDR3 has 17 amino acids. V shed 2 bases and J shed 12 bases, with 29 bases lying between them. The chain's CDR3 is CASSYRGGTSPPGVLYF. CDR3 sequence (DNA): TGTGCCAGCAGTTACCGTGGCGGGACCTCACCTCCAGGCGTGCTGTACTTC.

A few counts support this clonotype. J is TRBJ1-2 and V is TRBV7-2; D remains ambiguous. Trimming removed 5 bases from V and 1 base from J, with 11 bases in between. CDR3 length: 14 residues. Germline loops: CDR1 SGHTA, CDR2 FQGNSA. Here the CDR3 DNA reads TGTGCCAGCAGCCCAGACCTCATTAACTATGGCTACACCTTC. It specifies CASSPDLINYGYTF.

This clonotype was seen more than once but under ten times. The CDR3 protein is CASSRSGTGGTDTQYF. CDR3 DNA: TGCGCCAGCAGCCGGTCCGGGACAGGGGGGACAGATACGCAGTATTTT. The V and J genes are TRBV5-1 and TRBJ2-3, with 11 nucleotides matching TRBD1. The germline V gene encodes CDR1 SGHRS and CDR2 YFSETQ. The CDR3 is 16 residues long. Germline trimming cut 4 bases from V and 3 bases from J; bases unmatched to any gene: 7. The full variable domain, rest sourced from reference TRBV5-1 and TRBJ2-3, is KAGVTQTPRYLIKTRGQQVTLSCSPISGHRSVSWYQQTPGQGLQFLFEYFSETQRNKGNFPGRFSGRQFSNSRSEMNVSTLELGDSALYLCASSRSGTGGTDTQYFGPGTRLTVL.

At least ten counts were recorded for this clonotype. The rearrangement joins TRBV18 to TRBJ2-1, with 10 bases fitting TRBD2. Unmatched junction bases numbered 5, after V lost 3 bases and J lost 6 bases. Germline V gene lookup returns CDR1 KGHSH and CDR2 LQKENI. The CDR3 totals 15 residues. The CDR3 protein is CASSPGSGRANEQFF. The CDR3 region has the DNA TGTGCCAGCTCACCGGGAAGCGGGAGGGCCAATGAGCAGTTCTTC.

This clonotype has at least ten counts. The rearrangement joins TRBV28 to TRBJ2-7; D might be TRBD2 (6 bases). Germline V gives CDR1 MDHEN, CDR2 SYDVKM. V was cut by 5 bases and J by 4 bases, with 18 bases left in between. The CDR3 spans 15 residues. CDR3 sequence: CASSTRGSRVYEQYF. CDR3 coding DNA: TGTGCCAGCAGTACCCGGGGGTCTAGGGTTTACGAGCAGTACTTC.

This clonotype was seen only a few times. This sequence joins TRBV28 and TRBJ1-5, with D uncertain. The V gene lost 3 bases and the J gene lost 0 bases, with 12 bases spanning the gap. Germline V gene lookup returns CDR1 MDHEN and CDR2 SYDVKM. The CDR3 is 16 residues long. CDR3 coding DNA: TGTGCCAGCAGTTTGTGGCAGAGTTATAGCAATCAGCCCCAGCATTTT. This sequence encodes CASSLWQSYSNQPQHF.

This clonotype was found many times. The CDR3 DNA is TGTGCCAGCAGTATGACTGAGGGCACTGAAGCTTTCTTT. This sequence encodes CASSMTEGTEAFF. This sequence joins TRBV11-2 and TRBJ1-1; D not resolved. Trimming took 6 bases from V and 4 from J, leaving 12 bases between them. In germline, CDR1 is SGHAT, CDR2 FQNNGV. The CDR3 is 13 amino acids.

This clonotype occurred a few times. The chain joins TRBV3-1 to TRBJ2-3; D might be TRBD2 (6 bases). CDR1 LGHDT and CDR2 YNNKEL come from the germline V gene (reference sequence). Trimming removed 0 bases at V and 0 bases at J, with 13 bases between. The CDR3 has 17 residues. CDR3: CASSQDRTGVSTDTQYF. In nucleotides, the CDR3 is TGTGCCAGCAGCCAAGACCGGACGGGGGTTAGCACAGATACGCAGTATTTT.

This clonotype came up a few times. The chain combines TRBV28 with TRBJ2-7; D is perhaps TRBD2 (6 bases). CDR1 and CDR2 from the germline V gene are MDHEN and SYDVKM. CDR3 length: 14 amino acids. The germline V and J ends were trimmed by 2 bases and 2 bases, with 10 bases remaining between them. The CDR3 nucleotides are TGTGCCAGCAGTTTAGGGGACTTAACCTACGAGCAGTACTTC. Translation gives CASSLGDLTYEQYF.

In its sample, this clonotype was seen many times. The chain uses TRBV28 and TRBJ2-3, with 8 bases lining up with TRBD2. There are 18 residues in the CDR3. Germline CDR1 MDHEN, CDR2 SYDVKM. V was pared by 5 bases and J by 2 bases, with 15 bases of the junction left unmatched. The CDR3 loop is CASSPGGELGRYTDTQYF. The CDR3 DNA reads TGTGCCAGCAGTCCGGGGGGGGAACTCGGACGTTACACAGATACGCAGTATTTT.

About this clonotype itself: With a much larger clone just one base away, this may be a read error. The gene calls are TRBV12-3 or TRBV12-4 and TRBJ2-5; TRBD1 is a possible D gene (6 bases). There are 13 residues in the CDR3. V was pared by 8 bases and J by 9 bases, with 19 bases between. The CDR3 DNA reads as TGTGCCAGCGGGCTGGGGGCGATGGAGGCCCAGTACTTC. Translating gives CASGLGAMEAQYF.